This TCR beta chain originates from a study of T cell repertoires in cytomegalovirus infection. Study-wide context: Shared public TCR beta signatures pointed to both CMV infection and a matching HLA type. Study-wide findings and caveats: CMV-specific TCR beta clonotypes restricted by HLA-C were the ones dominating the ex vivo response. Carriage of CMV together with the relevant HLA was identifiable through cumulative public TCR beta family frequency.

V dropped 4 bases and J dropped 7 bases, with 14 bases sitting between them. CDR3 length: 14 amino acids. On this clonotype: The target antigen is unknown.

Each CDR3 protein gets one entry after TCRdb re-called the reads with MiXCR. The profile shows approximately 630,000 distinct CDR3 sequences, 24% of them singletons. The clonotype comes from a human donor in good health (CMV status not recorded). Some clones in this sample may be carry-over from other donors' samples. The V and J genes are TRBV12-3 or TRBV12-4 and TRBJ1-5; tentative D call: TRBD1 (5 bases). Input material: CD8+ T cells from PBMCs. The CDR3 region is CASSWTGTGQPQHF. The CDR3 coding sequence is TGTGCCAGCAGTTGGACCGGGACGGGGCAGCCCCAGCATTTT.